The 23 T cell receptor beta chains listed next were all sequenced from one sample in a study of lymphopenia after photon versus proton radiotherapy. The repertoire was sequenced with immunoSEQ multiplex PCR; TCRdb's copy has only in-frame clones and lacks some. This sample yields approximately 65,000 clones, of which around 87% are seen a single time; approximately 11% belongs to the top ten. This sample comprised peripheral blood, obtained from a patient treated with proton-based radiotherapy. Source of these receptors: an elderly man with esophageal cancer.

In its sample, this clone was seen once. The J gene is TRBJ1-1, the V gene TRBV7-9; D possibly corresponds to TRBD1 (6 bases). This CDR3 comprises 14 residues. The V gene's germline CDR1 is SEHNR and CDR2 FQNEAQ (reference sequence). Trimming stripped 8 bases from V and 1 base from J, with 14 bases between. CDR3 DNA: TGTGCCAGCCTACCGTTCAGGGGGAACACTGAAGCTTTCTTT. It translates to CASLPFRGNTEAFF.

The J gene is TRBJ2-2, the V gene TRBV19, with 8 positions matching TRBD1. CDR3 length: 15 amino acids. Germline V gives CDR1 LNHDA, CDR2 SQIVND (reference sequence). The J segment lost 1 base and the V segment lost 10 bases, leaving 8 bases of the junction unmatched. The CDR3 region is CATRSGTGNTGELFF. In DNA form, the CDR3 reads TGTGCCACACGCTCCGGGACAGGGAACACCGGGGAGCTGTTTTTT.

Written as DNA, the CDR3 is TGTGCCTGGAGTGTACGGAGGGGGAGCGGACACCGAAGCTCTGGAAACACCATATATTTT. It is translated as CAWSVRRGSGHRSSGNTIYF. The chain combines TRBV30 with TRBJ1-3; possibly TRBD1 for D (6 bases). The CDR3 is 20 amino acids. Germline CDR1 is GTSNPN and CDR2 is SVGIG (reference sequence). With 0 bases removed from V and 0 bases from J, the gap between germline ends came to 24 bases.

The V gene is TRBV19, the J gene TRBJ2-1; 9 bases map to TRBD2. The germline CDR1 and CDR2 sequences are LNHDA and SQIVND (reference sequence). V shed 3 bases, J shed 4 bases, and the junction held 7 bases outside the gene matches. The CDR3 is 16 amino acids. CDR3 DNA sequence: TGTGCCAGTAGTATCATCAGCGGGAGGACATACAATGAGCAGTTCTTC. Translated, it gives CASSIISGRTYNEQFF.

V and J are TRBV7-2 and TRBJ2-3, with D unresolved. In germline, CDR1 is SGHTA, CDR2 FQGNSA. The CDR3 consists of 13 residues. V lost 3 bases to trimming and J lost 2 bases, with 6 bases between them. The CDR3 reads CASSFQITDTQYF. The CDR3 nucleotides read TGTGCCAGCAGCTTCCAGATCACAGATACGCAGTATTTT.

The rearrangement links TRBV5-6 to TRBJ2-1; D gene ambiguous. Trimming shortened V by 2 bases and J by 8 bases, and 8 bases separated the two germline ends. The CDR3 has 12 amino acids. Per the germline V gene, CDR1 is SGHDT and CDR2 is YYEEEE. This CDR3 reads CASSFGSHEQFF. CDR3 nucleotide sequence: TGTGCCAGCAGCTTCGGCTCCCATGAGCAGTTCTTC.

This clone was observed once. This sequence joins TRBV5-4 and TRBJ2-5; weak D call: TRBD2 (7 bases). The CDR3 loop spans 15 amino acids. From germline, CDR1 is SGHNT and CDR2 YYREEE (reference sequence). V was pared by 0 bases and J by 5 bases, with 14 bases between. The CDR3 spells CASSLDVGGGETQYF. The DNA of the CDR3 is TGTGCCAGCAGCTTGGACGTGGGAGGGGGGGAGACCCAGTACTTC.

The J gene is TRBJ2-7, the V gene TRBV10-3; 7 positions match TRBD2. The CDR3 sequence is 19 residues long. V dropped 5 bases and J dropped 2; count of bases not matched to a gene: 21. Germline lookup yields CDR1 ENHRY and CDR2 SYGVKD. The CDR3 DNA follows: TGTGCCATCAGTTTCCCTCGGGGAGGTCGGGGGGACGCTACCTACGAGCAGTACTTC. It codes for CAISFPRGGRGDATYEQYF.

The sample holds a few counts of this clone. The V call is TRBV11-2, the J call TRBJ2-5, with 11 bases that match TRBD2. The length of the CDR3 is 18 residues. The germline gives CDR1 SGHAT, CDR2 FQNNGV. With 5 bases clipped from V and 5 bases from J, the junction kept 16 bases outside the gene matches. This CDR3 reads CASSPPGGLAVLGETQYF. The CDR3 DNA is TGTGCCAGCAGCCCACCGGGGGGACTAGCGGTGCTTGGGGAGACCCAGTACTTC.

V usage is TRBV30 and J usage is TRBJ1-4, with 7 bases identical to TRBD1. The length of the CDR3 is 19 residues. Germline loops: CDR1 GTSNPN, CDR2 SVGIG (reference sequence). With 4 bases clipped from V and 1 base from J, the junction kept 18 bases outside the gene matches. The CDR3: CAWTAKGAGTTGTNEKLFF. CDR3 sequence (DNA): TGTGCCTGGACAGCCAAGGGGGCAGGGACAACGGGAACTAATGAAAAACTGTTTTTT. The full variable domain, its missing parts supplied by reference TRBV30 and TRBJ1-4, is SQTIHQWPATLVQPVGSPLSLECTVEGTSNPNLYWYRQAAGRGLQLLFYSVGIGQISSEVPQNLSASRPQDRQFILSSKKLLLSDSGFYLCAWTAKGAGTTGTNEKLFFGSGTQLSVL.

The V gene is TRBV9, the J gene TRBJ1-2, with 8 positions matching TRBD1. This CDR3 is built from 15 residues. Germline trimming cut 4 bases from V and 2 bases from J; bases unmatched to any gene: 7. Per germline, CDR1 SGDLS and CDR2 YYNGEE. In nucleotides, the CDR3 is TGTGCCAGCAGCAAGGACAGGGTGAGAAACTATGGCTACACCTTC. This encodes CASSKDRVRNYGYTF.

This clone was picked up one time. The genes are TRBV7-7 and TRBJ2-1, with no clear D. The CDR3 sequence is 13 residues long. Germline-derived CDR1 and CDR2 are SSHAT and FNYEAQ (reference sequence). V lost 2 bases and J lost 7, with 9 bases in between. CDR3 sequence: CASSLSQANEQFF. Written as DNA, the CDR3 is TGTGCCAGCAGCTTATCTCAGGCTAATGAGCAGTTCTTC.

This chain links TRBV7-9 with TRBJ2-7, with TRBD2 identical over 8 bases. The CDR3 totals 14 residues. After removal of 4 bases from V and 3 bases from J, the junction contained 5 bases not matched to a gene. Per the germline V gene, CDR1 is SEHNR and CDR2 is FQNEAQ (reference sequence). The CDR3 loop reads CASSWTSLDYEQYF. In nucleotides, the CDR3 is TGTGCCAGCAGCTGGACTAGCCTAGACTACGAGCAGTACTTC.

The V gene is TRBV7-2, the J gene TRBJ2-1; 8 positions match TRBD1. Germline V gene data show CDR1 as SGHTA and CDR2 as FQGNSA. The CDR3 has 14 amino acids. V shed 5 bases and J 9 bases; nucleotides not matched to a gene: 9. CDR3 bases: TGTGCCAGCAGCCGCGACAGGGGCCTGGGTGAGCAGTTCTTC. This sequence encodes CASSRDRGLGEQFF.

The chain uses TRBV29-1 and TRBJ1-3; D is unclear. The CDR3 consists of 11 residues. The germline CDR1 and CDR2 sequences are SQVTM and ANQGSEA. Trimming stripped 8 bases from V and 0 bases from J, with 5 bases between. The CDR3 here is CSIHSGNTIYF. In nucleotides, the CDR3 is TGCAGCATACACTCTGGAAACACCATATATTTT.

The chain is built from TRBV4-3 and TRBJ1-5; 9 bases line up with TRBD1. The CDR3 is 15 residues long. CDR1 LGHNA and CDR2 YSLEER come from the germline V gene. Germline trimming cut 2 bases from V and 6 bases from J; bases unmatched to any gene: 5. The CDR3 protein is CASSQWDREGQPQHF. The DNA for the CDR3 is TGCGCCAGCAGCCAATGGGACAGGGAAGGTCAGCCCCAGCATTTT.

The chain joins TRBV6-5 to TRBJ2-1; TRBD1 matches 9 bases. The CDR3 covers 15 residues. V shed 6 bases, J shed 6 bases, and the junction held 9 bases outside the gene matches. Germline values: CDR1 MNHEY, CDR2 SVGAGI. The CDR3 spells CASRTGTGLGNEQFF. CDR3 DNA: TGTGCCAGCAGAACCGGGACAGGGTTGGGCAATGAGCAGTTCTTC.

V gene TRBV10-1 combines with J gene TRBJ2-1, with 12 bases that match TRBD1. The length of the CDR3 is 16 residues. With 8 bases clipped from V and 8 bases from J, the junction kept 13 bases outside the gene matches. Per the germline V gene, CDR1 is WNHNN and CDR2 is SYGVQD (reference sequence). The CDR3 bases are TGCGCCAGCTCTTACTTTAGGGACAGGGGGCTTCATGAGCAGTTCTTC. Protein: CASSYFRDRGLHEQFF.

The V and J genes are TRBV5-4 and TRBJ1-1; D call uncertain. Germline V lookup: CDR1 SGHNT, CDR2 YYREEE (reference sequence). The CDR3 totals 14 residues. Trimming left V 4 bases short and J 1 base short, with 11 bases between. The CDR3 is CASSPLAGNTEAFF. In DNA form, the CDR3 reads TGTGCCAGCAGCCCCCTGGCGGGGAACACTGAAGCTTTCTTT.

This sequence joins TRBV6-5 and TRBJ1-2, with D perhaps TRBD1 (5 bases). CDR1 is MNHEY and CDR2 is SVGAGI in the germline V gene. V lost 2 bases and J 7 bases, leaving 11 bases between the germline ends. This CDR3 has 13 amino acids. For the CDR3, the DNA is TGTGCCAGCAGTTACATAGGGGCAGGTGGCTACACCTTC. It yields the protein CASSYIGAGGYTF.

V is TRBV5-1 and J is TRBJ2-3, with no clear D. V was trimmed by 4 bases and J by 3 bases, leaving 12 bases between them. The V gene's germline CDR1 is SGHRS and CDR2 YFSETQ. The CDR3 length is 14 residues. The CDR3 region has the DNA TGCGCCAGCAGCCCATCGACCGGGACAGATACGCAGTATTTT. Protein: CASSPSTGTDTQYF. Using reference TRBV5-1 and TRBJ2-3 for the parts outside the CDR3, the full variable domain is KAGVTQTPRYLIKTRGQQVTLSCSPISGHRSVSWYQQTPGQGLQFLFEYFSETQRNKGNFPGRFSGRQFSNSRSEMNVSTLELGDSALYLCASSPSTGTDTQYFGPGTRLTVL.

The rearrangement links TRBV7-2 to TRBJ2-2; 10 nucleotides match TRBD2. V was clipped by 5 bases and J by 5 bases; unmatched bases: 11. This CDR3 region has 17 residues. Looked up from germline, CDR1 is SGHTA and CDR2 is FQGNSA. CDR3 sequence: CASSPLPSGSVTGELFF. The DNA of the CDR3 is TGTGCCAGCAGCCCACTGCCTAGCGGGAGCGTTACCGGGGAGCTGTTTTTT. Based on the CDR3 plus reference TRBV7-2 and TRBJ2-2, the full variable domain is GAGVSQSPSNKVTEKGKDVELRCDPISGHTALYWYRQSLGQGLEFLIYFQGNSAPDKSGLPSDRFSAERTGGSVSTLTIQRTQQEDSAVYLCASSPLPSGSVTGELFFGEGSRLTVL.

This chain joins TRBV27 and TRBJ1-5; weak D call: TRBD1 (5 bases). V was clipped by 3 bases and J by 8 bases, with 8 bases between them. This CDR3 is 12 amino acids long. Germline loops: CDR1 MNHEY, CDR2 SMNVEV (reference sequence). This chain's CDR3 is CASSFGGKPQHF. CDR3 nucleotides: TGTGCCAGCAGTTTTGGGGGGAAGCCCCAGCATTTT.